The 26 T cell receptor beta chains reported below all come from one sample, sequenced in a study of blood T cell repertoires in COVID-19. The table came from immunoSEQ multiplex PCR; TCRdb's copy has only in-frame clones and leaves some out. The data hold around 28,000 clones, with about 90% observed a single time. Sequenced input: peripheral blood. The receptors were sampled from a human donor in a cohort sampled during active COVID-19.

The CDR3 protein is CASSELPTTSTDTQYF. CDR3 DNA sequence: TGTGCCAGTAGTGAGCTGCCGACTACTAGCACAGATACGCAGTATTTT. The V call is TRBV19, the J call TRBJ2-3, with D possibly matching TRBD2 (5 bases). The CDR3 consists of 16 residues. Trimming left V 5 bases short and J 0 bases short, with 15 bases between. The germline CDR1 and CDR2 sequences are LNHDA and SQIVND (reference sequence). The full variable domain, completed using reference TRBV19 and TRBJ2-3, is DGGITQSPKYLFRKEGQNVTLSCEQNLNHDAMYWYRQDPGQGLRLIYYSQIVNDFQKGDIAEGYSVSREKKESFPLTVTSAQKNPTAFYLCASSELPTTSTDTQYFGPGTRLTVL.

V and J are TRBV27 and TRBJ1-2; TRBD1 agrees at 9 bases. V lost 6 bases, J lost 8 bases, and 4 bases stayed unmatched. CDR1 is MNHEY and CDR2 is SMNVEV in the germline V gene (reference sequence). The CDR3 has 12 amino acids. CDR3 amino acids: CASSGQGRGYTF. The CDR3 DNA is TGTGCCAGCAGCGGACAGGGGCGAGGCTACACCTTC.

The gene calls are TRBV11-3 and TRBJ2-2; maybe TRBD2 (7 bases). CDR1 and CDR2 from the germline V gene are SGHNT and YENEEA. The CDR3 spans 17 residues. V shed 1 base and J shed 7 bases, with 19 bases lying between them. Here the CDR3 DNA reads TGTGCCAGCAGCTTAGGCGGGGGCCCCCTGGCCGTCGGGGAGCTGTTTTTT. Translated, it gives CASSLGGGPLAVGELFF.

Written as DNA, the CDR3 is TGTGCCAGCAGTGATTTACAGGGATACTACGAGCAGTACTTC. This sequence encodes CASSDLQGYYEQYF. The chain joins TRBV2 to TRBJ2-7, with D possibly TRBD1 on 6 matching bases. CDR3 length equals 14 residues. The V end was cut by 3 bases, the J end by 3 bases, with 12 bases between. Germline V gene lookup returns CDR1 SNHLY and CDR2 FYNNEI.

This chain links TRBV20-1 with TRBJ2-7, with TRBD2 matching 13 bases. The germline V gene has CDR1 DFQATT and CDR2 SNEGSKA (reference sequence). The V gene end was trimmed by 3 bases and the J gene end by 4 bases; junction bases not matched to a gene: 9. The CDR3 runs 16 residues. CDR3: CSASLPTSGGAYEQYF. DNA of the CDR3: TGCAGTGCTAGTCTCCCCACTAGCGGGGGGGCTTACGAGCAGTACTTC.

The genes are TRBV5-1 and TRBJ2-3; tentatively, D is TRBD2 (6 bases). Trimming pared 0 bases from V and 0 bases from J, leaving 11 bases between. CDR1 SGHRS and CDR2 YFSETQ come from the germline V gene. This CDR3 spans 16 amino acids. CDR3 protein: CASSLGYAGSTDTQYF. The CDR3 DNA is TGCGCCAGCAGCTTGGGGTACGCGGGGAGCACAGATACGCAGTATTTT.

The V gene is TRBV10-3, the J gene TRBJ1-1; D ambiguous. The V end lost 3 bases, the J end lost 0 bases, and 5 bases lay between the germline ends. The CDR3 is 13 amino acids. Germline V lookup: CDR1 ENHRY, CDR2 SYGVKD. CDR3 nucleotides: TGTGCCATCAGTGATGCAGTGAACACTGAAGCTTTCTTT. As protein: CAISDAVNTEAFF.

The chain couples TRBV5-5 to TRBJ1-1; the D gene is possibly TRBD1 (5 bases). CDR3 length: 14 amino acids. The V end was cut by 5 bases, the J end by 0 bases, with 11 bases between. From germline, CDR1 is SGHKS and CDR2 YYEKEE (reference sequence). This CDR3 is CASRTGHLNTEAFF. DNA for the CDR3: TGTGCCAGCAGAACAGGACACTTGAACACTGAAGCTTTCTTT.

The chain employs TRBV6-5 and TRBJ2-2; no clear D. The germline gives CDR1 MNHEY, CDR2 SVGAGI. Trimming removed 8 bases at V and 7 bases at J, with 11 bases between. CDR3 length equals 12 residues. CDR3 sequence reads: CASVSRGGELFF. The DNA of the CDR3 is TGTGCCAGCGTATCGCGAGGCGGGGAGCTGTTTTTT.

The V call is TRBV19, the J call TRBJ2-2; 9 bases agree with TRBD2. The trim removed 7 bases at V and 5 bases at J, leaving 5 bases unmatched. The CDR3 spans 14 residues. CDR1 is LNHDA, CDR2 SQIVND, per germline (reference sequence). The DNA for the CDR3 is TGTGCCAGTACCACGGGACTAGCAACCGGGGAGCTGTTTTTT. Its translation is CASTTGLATGELFF.

The chain links TRBV7-2 to TRBJ2-1; D ambiguous. The germline V gene encodes CDR1 SGHTA and CDR2 FQGNSA. This CDR3 has 15 residues. The ends were cut back, 1 base at V and 6 bases at J, with 13 bases in the middle. For the CDR3, the DNA is TGTGCCAGCAGCTTAGTGGCGGCGGCCGGCAATGAGCAGTTCTTC. Protein: CASSLVAAAGNEQFF.

The chain combines TRBV5-4 with TRBJ2-5; 11 bases agree with TRBD2. The trim removed 0 bases at V and 5 bases at J, leaving 0 bases unmatched. The CDR3 runs to 14 residues. In germline, CDR1 is SGHNT, CDR2 YYREEE (reference sequence). In DNA form, the CDR3 reads TGTGCCAGCAGCTTGGGGACTAGCGGGGAGACCCAGTACTTC. Amino acids: CASSLGTSGETQYF.

This sequence joins TRBV5-4 and TRBJ1-2, with a weak D call TRBD1 (5 bases). V gave up 0 bases and J gave up 3 bases, with 12 bases separating them. Per germline, CDR1 SGHNT and CDR2 YYREEE (reference sequence). This CDR3 has 15 amino acids. The CDR3 protein is CASSLEAGGDYGYTF. As DNA, the CDR3 is TGTGCCAGCAGCTTGGAAGCTGGAGGGGACTATGGCTACACCTTC.

The chain joins TRBV10-3 to TRBJ2-7; tentatively, D is TRBD1 (5 bases). Germline V lookup: CDR1 ENHRY, CDR2 SYGVKD. V lost 8 bases and J lost 3, with 17 bases in between. This CDR3 has 14 residues. The CDR3 spells CAISSGPPNYEQYF. The CDR3, as DNA: TGTGCCATCTCTTCAGGGCCCCCGAACTACGAGCAGTACTTC.

The chain combines TRBV12-3 or TRBV12-4 with TRBJ2-7; D gene uncertain. The CDR3 length is 11 residues. The V gene lost 3 bases and the J gene lost 6 bases, with 6 bases spanning the gap. CDR3 sequence (DNA): TGTGCCAGCAGTTTTGGTAGCGAGCAGTACTTC. Translating it yields CASSFGSEQYF.

V usage is TRBV9 and J usage is TRBJ2-5; D is possibly TRBD1 (5 bases). The V and J ends lost 3 bases and 9 bases respectively, with 9 bases between them. The CDR3 consists of 11 residues. CDR1 and CDR2 (germline): SGDLS, YYNGEE. The CDR3 loop is CASSGSGSQYF. DNA of the CDR3: TGTGCCAGCAGCGGATCAGGGTCCCAGTACTTC.

J is TRBJ2-3 and V is TRBV11-2; TRBD1 matches 11 bases. J lost 1 base, V lost 4 bases, and 1 base had no gene match. CDR1 is SGHAT, CDR2 FQNNGV, per germline. This CDR3 contains 15 residues. CDR3 sequence: CASSWDRGGTDTQYF. Here the CDR3 DNA reads TGTGCCAGCAGCTGGGACAGGGGGGGCACAGATACGCAGTATTTT.

This chain links TRBV4-2 with TRBJ2-3, with 8 bases matching TRBD2. Germline CDR1 reads LGHNA; CDR2 reads YNFKEQ. The CDR3 has 16 amino acids. After removal of 2 bases from V and 4 bases from J, the junction contained 8 bases not matched to a gene. The CDR3 is CASSQSGTSEADTQYF. CDR3 nucleotide sequence: TGTGCCAGCAGCCAATCTGGGACTAGTGAGGCAGATACGCAGTATTTT.

This sequence joins TRBV6-2 or TRBV6-3 and TRBJ2-2, with D unresolved. V was clipped by 2 bases and J by 5 bases, with 6 bases between them. Germline CDR1 is MNHEY and CDR2 is SVGEGT. The CDR3 has 13 amino acids. DNA for the CDR3: TGTGCCAGCAGTTACCGGTGGACCGGGGAGCTGTTTTTT. This gives the protein CASSYRWTGELFF.

This clone was recorded only once. The rearrangement uses TRBV5-4 and TRBJ1-1, with D tentatively TRBD1 (6 bases). Germline V gene sequence: CDR1 SGHNT, CDR2 YYREEE (reference sequence). V lost 0 bases, J lost 5 bases, and 17 bases lay in between. This CDR3 region has 16 residues. CDR3 in DNA: TGTGCCAGCAGCTTGGCCTATAACCAGGGGAGTACTGAAGCTTTCTTT. Amino acid sequence: CASSLAYNQGSTEAFF.

The V call is TRBV4-1, the J call TRBJ1-4, with a weak D call TRBD1 (6 bases). Trimming took 0 bases from V and 10 from J, leaving 9 bases between them. Germline V gives CDR1 MGHRA, CDR2 YSYEKL. This CDR3 region has 13 residues. The CDR3 sequence: CASSQDIRGKLFF. Written as DNA, the CDR3 is TGCGCCAGCAGCCAAGATATCAGGGGAAAACTGTTTTTT.

This clone was counted a single time. This chain uses TRBV7-9 with TRBJ1-1, with 10 bases lining up with TRBD1. The junction had 5 bases not matched to a gene; V was cut back by 4 bases and J by 6 bases. The CDR3 length is 14 residues. CDR1 and CDR2 from the germline V gene are SEHNR and FQNEAQ (reference sequence). CDR3 protein: CASSWGQGRAEAFF. CDR3 nucleotides: TGTGCCAGCAGCTGGGGACAGGGGAGAGCTGAAGCTTTCTTT. Full variable domain (outside the CDR3, taken from reference TRBV7-9 and TRBJ1-1): DTGVSQNPRHKITKRGQNVTFRCDPISEHNRLYWYRQTLGQGPEFLTYFQNEAQLEKSRLLSDRFSAERPKGSFSTLEIQRTEQGDSAMYLCASSWGQGRAEAFFGQGTRLTVV.

The chain joins TRBV7-9 to TRBJ2-1, with a tentative D call TRBD2 (6 bases). CDR3 length equals 14 residues. In germline, CDR1 is SEHNR, CDR2 FQNEAQ (reference sequence). V lost 4 bases and J 12 bases, leaving 19 bases between the germline ends. The CDR3 loop reads CASSSQLPAEGQFF. In DNA form, the CDR3 reads TGTGCCAGCAGCTCCCAATTACCTGCGGAGGGGCAGTTCTTC.

The chain recombines TRBV12-3 or TRBV12-4 with TRBJ2-7, with D uncertain. The CDR3 spans 12 residues. The ends were cut back, 2 bases at V and 3 bases at J, with 5 bases in the middle. In DNA form, the CDR3 reads TGTGCCAGCAGTTTATCAGGCTACGAGCAGTACTTC. Translation: CASSLSGYEQYF.

This clone was seen a single time. The V gene is TRBV5-1, the J gene TRBJ2-5; 10 bases are a match to TRBD2. Looked up from germline, CDR1 is SGHRS and CDR2 is YFSETQ. V was clipped by 2 bases and J by 0 bases; unmatched bases: 4. This CDR3 has 16 amino acids. Written as DNA, the CDR3 is TGCGCCAGCAGCTTAGGACTAGCGGTAGACCAAGAGACCCAGTACTTC. This translates into CASSLGLAVDQETQYF.

Here the CDR3 reads CASIPGLAGGPRDNEQFF. For the CDR3, the DNA is TGCGCCAGCATCCCGGGACTAGCGGGGGGGCCTCGCGACAATGAGCAGTTCTTC. The chain employs TRBV5-1 and TRBJ2-1; 16 bases line up with TRBD2. Germline assignment: CDR1 SGHRS and CDR2 YFSETQ. V trimming: 6 bases; J trimming: 5 bases; junction bases outside the gene matches: 11. This CDR3 has 18 residues.